A selection of T cell receptor beta chains follows, all from one sample in a study of blood T cell repertoires in COVID-19. Repertoires were generated with immunoSEQ multiplex PCR, while TCRdb's copy carries only in-frame clones and drops some. The sample consists of some 190,000 clones, about 83% of them appearing once. The material sequenced was PBMCs or T cells enriched from blood (not recorded which). The origin of the receptors is a woman between 25 and 40 years old who had been exposed to COVID-19. Each CDR3 is given with its conserved first and last residue. Fields, in order: J gene, V gene, CDR3 protein.

TRBJ1-1 TRBV6-1 CASSEGARLYSEAFF
TRBJ1-1 TRBV11-2 CASSLSAGGTEAFF
TRBJ2-2 TRBV18 CASSPETGNTGELFF
TRBJ2-1 TRBV7-7 CASSLETGGYNEQFF
TRBJ1-1 TRBV19 CASSNDRGQNTEAFF
TRBJ1-6 TRBV4-3 CASSRKTAGKTNSPLHF
TRBJ1-3 TRBV2 CASKAERGSGNTIYF
TRBJ2-5 TRBV3-1/TRBV3-2 CASSPRRRGGPHQETQYF
TRBJ2-5 TRBV3-1/TRBV3-2 CASSAPVTVWQETQYF
TRBJ2-7 TRBV2 CASSESAEHYEQYF
TRBJ2-2 TRBV7-3 CASSSLSDREAGTGELFF
TRBJ1-2 TRBV7-8 CASSFGTGINYGYTF
TRBJ2-3 TRBV3-1/TRBV3-2 CASSSGQGADTQYF